These T cell receptor beta chains were read from a single sample in a study of post-analysis software for immune sequencing data. TCRdb passed the PCR reads through MiXCR, listing each CDR3 protein once. The table lists hundreds of thousands of distinct CDR3 sequences, roughly 30% of them singletons. The source material was blood. Source of these receptors: a girl aged 5-17 years with multiple sclerosis. Both conserved end residues are part of each CDR3. A D gene is named only where the DNA matches it firmly. Size is omitted from some rows. Given values are once, few, many or a class for expanded clones.

J gene | V gene | clone size | D gene | CDR3 protein | CDR3 DNA
TRBJ1-6 | TRBV30 | NA | NA | CAWSSATAYNSPLHF | TGTGCCTGGTCTTCGGCCACCGCCTATAATTCACCCCTCCACTTT
TRBJ2-7 | TRBV3-1 | few | NA | CASSQGYRAAEQYF | TGTGCCAGCAGCCAAGGATACAGGGCCGCCGAGCAGTACTTC
TRBJ2-6 | TRBV29-1 | few | TRBD2 | CSAGTSGGAGANVLTF | TGCAGCGCTGGGACTAGCGGGGGGGCTGGGGCCAACGTCCTGACTTTC
TRBJ1-1 | TRBV14 | NA | NA | CASSQKRGFRAFF | TGTGCCAGCAGCCAGAAACGTGGATTTCGGGCTTTCTTT
TRBJ2-1 | TRBV11-1 | NA | NA | CASSADTIGTGNRNEQFF | TGTGCCAGCAGCGCCGACACGATCGGGACTGGTAACAGGAATGAGCAGTTCTTC
TRBJ2-1 | TRBV5-1 | NA | NA | CASSLKIGDNEQFF | TGCGCCAGCAGCTTAAAAATAGGGGACAATGAGCAGTTCTTC
TRBJ2-1 | TRBV20-1 | few | TRBD2 | CSASPTSGSYNEQFF | TGCAGTGCTAGCCCTACTAGCGGCTCCTACAATGAGCAGTTCTTC
TRBJ2-7 | TRBV6-6 | many | NA | CASSYYSSSYEQYF | TGTGCCAGCAGTTACTACAGCAGCTCCTACGAGCAGTACTTC
TRBJ2-7 | TRBV28 | NA | NA | CASTTPGAPYEQYF | TGTGCCAGCACCACTCCAGGGGCCCCCTACGAGCAGTACTTC
TRBJ1-4 | TRBV6-5 | NA | NA | CASSSLPGLINEKLFF | TGTGCCAGCAGTTCTTTACCGGGACTGATTAATGAAAAACTGTTTTTT
TRBJ2-3 | TRBV5-6 | NA | NA | CASSVGTNPPTDTQYF | TGTGCCAGCAGCGTCGGGACCAATCCCCCCACAGATACGCAGTATTTT
TRBJ1-6 | TRBV19 | NA | NA | CASRTGQYDNSPLHF | TGTGCCAGTAGGACCGGACAGTACGATAATTCACCCCTCCACTTT
TRBJ2-3 | TRBV7-2 | few | TRBD2 | CASSPAGGPTDTQYF | TGTGCCAGCAGCCCGGCGGGAGGGCCGACAGATACGCAGTATTTT
TRBJ2-5 | TRBV27 | few | NA | CASSLGGNRRDQYF | TGTGCCAGCAGTTTAGGCGGGAACCGGCGGGACCAGTACTTC
TRBJ2-1 | TRBV20-1 | NA | TRBD2 | CSAGHGTSGGRGEQFF | TGCAGTGCTGGCCACGGGACTAGCGGGGGGCGGGGTGAGCAGTTCTTC
TRBJ2-5 | TRBV20-1 | NA | TRBD2 | CSARDWRRTSWETQYF | TGCAGTGCTAGAGATTGGCGTAGGACTAGCTGGGAGACCCAGTACTTC
TRBJ2-3 | TRBV5-6 | once | TRBD2 | CASSQISGRGRDTQYF | TGTGCCAGCAGCCAGATTAGCGGGAGGGGACGGGATACGCAGTATTTT
TRBJ1-1 | TRBV20-1 | few | TRBD1 | CSAPGQGGTEAFF | TGCAGTGCGCCCGGACAGGGGGGCACTGAAGCTTTCTTT
TRBJ2-5 | TRBV28 | NA | NA | CASADSPETQYF | TGTGCCAGCGCGGACAGTCCAGAGACCCAGTACTTC
TRBJ2-3 | TRBV24-1 | few | NA | CATSDPSWGASTDTQYF | TGTGCCACCAGTGATCCATCCTGGGGGGCTAGCACAGATACGCAGTATTTT
TRBJ2-7 | TRBV3-1 | NA | NA | CANSHLAGGAYEQYF | TGTGCCAACAGCCACCTAGCCGGGGGAGCGTACGAGCAGTACTTC
TRBJ1-5 | TRBV20-1 | few | NA | CSARLGGRSNQPQHF | TGCAGTGCTAGATTGGGGGGGCGGAGCAATCAGCCCCAGCATTTT
TRBJ2-3 | TRBV7-2 | few | TRBD2 | CASSLAGLVGFSTDTQYF | TGTGCCAGCAGCTTAGCGGGACTAGTCGGCTTCAGCACAGATACGCAGTATTTT
TRBJ2-5 | TRBV20-1 | NA | TRBD2 | CSAGDITSGSGETQYF | TGCAGTGCTGGAGATATTACTAGCGGGAGCGGAGAGACCCAGTACTTC
TRBJ1-5 | TRBV20-1 | many | NA | CSAGGKGRQPQHF | TGCAGTGCCGGAGGGAAGGGAAGGCAGCCCCAGCATTTT
TRBJ2-1 | TRBV7-2 | NA | NA | CAGSPTLAYNEQFF | TGTGCCGGCAGCCCAACCCTGGCCTACAATGAGCAGTTCTTC
TRBJ2-3 | TRBV4-1 | NA | NA | CASSQDPADTQYF | TGCGCCAGCAGCCAAGATCCCGCAGATACGCAGTATTTT
TRBJ1-1 | TRBV3-1 | NA | NA | CASTGLMNTEAFF | TGTGCCAGCACCGGGCTGATGAACACTGAAGCTTTCTTT
TRBJ1-2 | TRBV4-1 | NA | TRBD1 | CASSHPTRDRTGGYGYTF | TGCGCCAGCAGCCACCCTACCCGGGACAGGACCGGGGGGTATGGCTACACCTTC
TRBJ2-5 | TRBV3-1 | NA | TRBD2 | CASSQGPGGIETQYF | TGTGCCAGCAGCCAAGGACCGGGAGGAATCGAGACCCAGTACTTC
TRBJ1-5 | TRBV10-3 | NA | TRBD1 | CAISPGGDQPQHF | TGTGCCATCAGTCCAGGGGGAGATCAGCCCCAGCATTTT
TRBJ1-2 | TRBV3-1 | few | NA | CASNPTGGIDGYTF | TGTGCCAGCAACCCAACGGGAGGGATCGATGGCTACACCTTC
TRBJ2-1 | TRBV5-1 | few | TRBD2 | CASSPTSGAYNEQFF | TGTGCCAGCAGCCCAACTAGCGGGGCCTACAATGAGCAGTTCTTC
TRBJ1-3 | TRBV28 | few | NA | CASSLATSNSGNTIYF | TGTGCCAGCAGTTTAGCAACAAGCAACTCTGGAAACACCATATATTTT
TRBJ2-5 | TRBV20-1 | few | NA | CSARDPFRKEKETQYF | TGCAGTGCTAGAGACCCCTTCAGAAAGGAAAAAGAGACCCAGTACTTC
TRBJ2-1 | TRBV4-2 | few | NA | CASSQIIGGETGSSYNEQFF | TGTGCCAGCAGCCAAATCATTGGGGGGGAGACAGGGAGCTCCTACAATGAGCAGTTCTTC
TRBJ1-5 | TRBV29-1 | NA | NA | CSVGTGIANQPQHF | TGCAGCGTTGGTACAGGCATCGCCAATCAGCCCCAGCATTTT
TRBJ2-5 | TRBV20-1 | NA | TRBD2 | CSARDWASGRETQYF | TGCAGTGCTAGAGATTGGGCTAGCGGGAGGGAGACCCAGTACTTC
TRBJ2-4 | TRBV5-1 | few | TRBD2 | CASSPGLAAFDWYF | TGCGCCAGCAGCCCAGGACTAGCGGCCTTTGATTGGTACTTC
TRBJ2-4 | TRBV20-1 | NA | NA | CSASPYKVQYF | TGCAGTGCTAGTCCTTATAAAGTTCAGTACTTC
TRBJ2-5 | TRBV12-3/TRBV12-4 | few | TRBD1 | CASTGDRGGETQYF | TGTGCCAGCACCGGGGACAGGGGAGGAGAGACCCAGTACTTC
TRBJ1-2 | TRBV20-1 | NA | NA | CSARPGGAYGYTF | TGCAGTGCTAGACCTGGGGGCGCATATGGCTACACCTTC
TRBJ2-7 | TRBV7-9 | NA | TRBD2 | CASSFGPSGTARWEQYF | TGTGCCAGCAGCTTTGGACCTAGCGGGACAGCGCGGTGGGAGCAGTACTTC
TRBJ1-1 | TRBV29-1 | once | NA | CSVAGEGLNTEAFF | TGCAGCGTGGCCGGGGAAGGATTGAACACTGAAGCTTTCTTT
TRBJ2-1 | TRBV29-1 | few | NA | CSQGGKTYNEQFF | TGCAGCCAGGGGGGGAAAACCTACAATGAGCAGTTCTTC
TRBJ1-1 | TRBV20-1 | NA | NA | CSARGTVQNTEAFF | TGCAGTGCTAGAGGGACAGTCCAAAACACTGAAGCTTTCTTT
TRBJ2-3 | TRBV5-1 | few | TRBD2 | CASSRGTTSDTDTQYF | TGCGCCAGCAGCCGCGGGACTACCTCTGACACAGATACGCAGTATTTT
TRBJ1-2 | TRBV28 | few | NA | CASRGPNYGYTF | TGTGCCAGCAGGGGACCTAACTATGGCTACACCTTC